This T cell receptor beta chain was observed in a study of blood T cell repertoires in COVID-19. Study details: From T cells, B-cell-depleted T cells, or PBMCs came the material, which was cDNA or gDNA.

Original analysis: Nucleated cell counts were estimated from reference gene primer amplification. Data came from immunoSEQ multiplex PCR; TCRdb stores just in-frame clones and leaves some out. Clone size and V and J calls were adopted from that table, with D and trimming inferred from the DNA. The table has around 190,000 clones, around 76% seen once. Germline CDR1 and CDR2: SGHAT and FQDESV (reference sequence). This CDR3 has 15 residues. Trimming stripped 2 bases from V and 0 bases from J, with 11 bases between. The chain couples TRBV11-1 to TRBJ2-7, with D possibly being TRBD2 (5 bases). The TCR was taken from a woman between 55 and 75 years old with COVID-19, enrolled during active disease. Material: peripheral blood. In nucleotides, the CDR3 is TGTGCCAGCAGCTTAATGAGCGGCCGCTCCTACGAGCAGTACTTC. Its translation: CASSLMSGRSYEQYF.